This section outlines one T cell receptor (beta chain) sequence together with its context. TCRdb itself ran the PCR reads through MiXCR, one entry per CDR3 protein. Found here are about 93,000 distinct CDR3 sequences, about half of them singletons; the top ten hold around 10%. This sample was taken from a study of CDR3 diversity in severe acne. The CDR3 loop spans 12 amino acids. The V end was cut by 1 base, the J end by 1 base, with 5 bases between. CDR1 and CDR2 from the germline V gene are SQVTM and ANQGSEA. What was sequenced was blood. The chain recombines TRBV29-1 with TRBJ2-7, with a possible D match to TRBD1 (5 bases). The sequence came from a male donor in good health, serving as a control. CDR3 bases: TGCAGCGTTGAAGGACAGTCCTACGAGCAGTACTTC. As protein: CSVEGQSYEQYF.